The rows below give T cell receptor beta chains drawn from one sample of a study of blood T cell repertoires in COVID-19. Assay used: immunoSEQ multiplex PCR; TCRdb lists only in-frame clones, some missing. The table has approximately 100,000 clones, roughly 85% seen once; the top ten hold 1.5% to 2%. The sequenced material came from peripheral blood. These receptors all come from a woman in her 70s with active or convalescent COVID-19. CDR3s include the opening cysteine and the closing phenylalanine or tryptophan. Each record gives: D gene, clone size, J gene, V gene, CDR3 protein, CDR3 DNA. A D gene is named only where the DNA matches it firmly. For some rows the clone size is stated as once, few or many, or as a class when expanded; others skip it.

>.|once|TRBJ1-3|TRBV4-2
CASSQDPTGTGNTIYF
TGTGCCAGCAGCCAAGATCCCACAGGGACTGGAAACACCATATATTTT
>.|.|TRBJ2-7|TRBV28
CASSLERVAYEQYF
TGTGCCAGCAGCCTTGAGAGGGTTGCCTACGAGCAGTACTTC
>.|.|TRBJ1-1|TRBV6-1
CASSDKRAQRAFF
TGTGCCAGCAGTGATAAGAGGGCCCAGAGGGCTTTCTTT
>.|.|TRBJ1-4|TRBV30
CAWSARGGKGTNEKLFF
TGTGCCTGGAGCGCTCGCGGAGGGAAGGGAACTAATGAAAAACTGTTTTTT
>.|.|TRBJ1-2|TRBV6-5
CASSPGGDYGYTF
TGTGCCAGCAGTCCCGGGGGGGACTATGGCTACACCTTC
>.|.|TRBJ2-7|TRBV7-2
CASSLEGYVEQYF
TGTGCCAGCAGCTTGGAGGGGTACGTCGAGCAGTACTTC
>.|once|TRBJ1-5|TRBV9
CASSEGRGGNQPQHF
TGTGCCAGCAGCGAGGGACGGGGGGGCAATCAGCCCCAGCATTTT
>.|.|TRBJ1-1|TRBV19
CASSIAQGTEAFF
TGTGCCAGTAGTATCGCGCAGGGTACTGAAGCTTTCTTT
>TRBD2|.|TRBJ2-1|TRBV19
CASSIGTSRWNEQFF
TGTGCCAGTAGTATAGGGACTAGCCGCTGGAATGAGCAGTTCTTC
>TRBD1|.|TRBJ2-4|TRBV7-2
CASSPPWDSKNIQYF
TGTGCCAGCAGTCCACCCTGGGACAGCAAAAACATTCAGTACTTC
>.|.|TRBJ1-6|TRBV18
CASSPFDGVNSPLHF
TGTGCCAGCTCCCCCTTTGATGGAGTGAATTCACCCCTCCACTTT
>.|.|TRBJ1-1|TRBV6-2/TRBV6-3
CASSTDGRGNTEAFF
TGTGCCAGCAGTACGGATGGGCGGGGGAACACTGAAGCTTTCTTT
>.|.|TRBJ2-1|TRBV9
CASSKDGRVNVNEQFF
TGTGCCAGCAGCAAAGATGGGAGAGTGAATGTCAATGAGCAGTTCTTC
>.|.|TRBJ1-1|TRBV5-6
CASSQGVNTEAFF
TGTGCCAGCAGTCAAGGGGTGAACACTGAAGCTTTCTTT
>TRBD1|.|TRBJ1-3|TRBV23-1
CASSQLTGGSGNTIYF
TGCGCCAGCAGTCAGCTCACAGGGGGCTCTGGAAACACCATATATTTT
>.|.|TRBJ1-3|TRBV5-8
CASSLDISSGNTIYF
TGTGCCAGCAGCTTGGACATCAGCTCTGGAAACACCATATATTTT
>.|.|TRBJ2-1|TRBV7-9
CASSLDASVYNEQFF
TGTGCCAGCAGCTTAGACGCTAGCGTTTACAATGAGCAGTTCTTC
>.|.|TRBJ1-6|TRBV19
CASRPPGYDSPLHF
TGTGCCAGTAGGCCGCCAGGGTATGATTCACCCCTCCACTTT
>.|.|TRBJ2-3|TRBV11-3
CASSKRTDFRTDTQYF
TGTGCCAGCAGCAAACGGACGGACTTCCGCACAGATACGCAGTATTTT
>TRBD1|.|TRBJ1-6|TRBV9
CASSPQGTGNSPLHF
TGTGCCAGCAGCCCCCAAGGGACAGGGAATTCACCCCTCCACTTT
>TRBD1|.|TRBJ2-2|TRBV19
CASSITGAGGELFF
TGTGCCAGTAGTATTACAGGGGCGGGCGGGGAGCTGTTTTTT
>.|.|TRBJ1-6|TRBV7-2
CASTLLEGVGNSPLHF
TGTGCCAGCACGCTACTGGAGGGTGTGGGTAATTCACCCCTCCACTTT
>.|.|TRBJ2-5|TRBV20-1
CSASRGSGETQYF
TGCAGTGCTAGTCGGGGGTCTGGGGAGACCCAGTACTTC
>.|.|TRBJ2-3|TRBV5-4
CASSLDAGSDTQYF
TGTGCCAGCAGCTTGGATGCGGGGTCAGATACGCAGTATTTT
>TRBD1|few|TRBJ1-2|TRBV24-1
CATSDSRQGIRYTF
TGTGCCACCAGTGATTCCCGACAGGGAATACGCTACACCTTC
>.|.|TRBJ1-6|TRBV7-2
CASSELRGASPLHF
TGTGCCAGCAGCGAACTCAGGGGAGCTTCACCCCTCCACTTT
>.|few|TRBJ2-7|TRBV18
CASSDLYEQYF
TGTGCCAGCTCAGACTTATACGAGCAGTACTTC
>TRBD2|.|TRBJ2-5|TRBV23-1
CASSRGSRGETQYF
TGCGCCAGCAGTCGCGGGAGTAGAGGAGAGACCCAGTACTTC
>TRBD1|.|TRBJ1-6|TRBV6-2/TRBV6-3
CASSYSRTGSSYNSPLHF
TGTGCCAGCAGTTATTCCAGGACAGGAAGCTCCTATAATTCACCCCTCCACTTT
>.|.|TRBJ1-2|TRBV6-1
CASSEAGGEGYGYTF
TGTGCCAGCAGTGAAGCAGGAGGGGAGGGCTATGGCTACACCTTC
>TRBD1|.|TRBJ2-7|TRBV10-2
CASTPTGGAYEQYF
TGCGCCAGCACCCCGACAGGGGGCGCCTACGAGCAGTACTTC
>.|.|TRBJ1-5|TRBV4-3
CASSQEGGNQPQHF
TGCGCCAGCAGCCAAGAAGGGGGCAATCAGCCCCAGCATTTT
>TRBD1|.|TRBJ1-3|TRBV5-1
CASQGDFSGNTIYF
TGCGCCAGCCAGGGGGACTTCTCTGGAAACACCATATATTTT
>.|.|TRBJ1-3|TRBV7-9
CASSWGSSGNTIYF
TGTGCCAGCAGCTGGGGCAGCTCTGGAAACACCATATATTTT
>TRBD1|.|TRBJ1-1|TRBV7-9
CASSLNRETGGLNTEAFF
TGTGCCAGCAGCTTAAATCGGGAGACAGGGGGTTTAAACACTGAAGCTTTCTTT
>TRBD1|.|TRBJ2-3|TRBV7-2
CASSKDRFYTDTQYF
TGTGCCAGCAGCAAGGACAGGTTTTACACAGATACGCAGTATTTT
>.|.|TRBJ2-1|TRBV7-2
CASSLNGRSVAIEQFF
TGTGCCAGCAGCTTAAACGGGAGATCGGTCGCCATTGAGCAGTTCTTC
>TRBD2|.|TRBJ2-1|TRBV30
CAWSVKLAGLDEQFF
TGTGCCTGGAGTGTTAAACTAGCGGGACTCGATGAGCAGTTCTTC
>.|few|TRBJ2-5|TRBV28
CASTLGGLQETQYF
TGTGCCAGCACCCTAGGGGGTCTCCAAGAGACCCAGTACTTC
>TRBD1|.|TRBJ1-2|TRBV19
CASSEDRVGYGYTF
TGTGCCAGTAGCGAGGACAGGGTCGGCTATGGCTACACCTTC
>.|.|TRBJ2-2|TRBV2
CASSEVAVTGELFF
TGTGCCAGCAGTGAGGTGGCTGTTACCGGGGAGCTGTTTTTT
>TRBD2|.|TRBJ2-3|TRBV11-2
CASGEGTRGADTQYF
TGTGCCAGCGGAGAAGGGACTAGGGGGGCGGATACGCAGTATTTT
>.|.|TRBJ1-2|TRBV11-2
CASSIDGNYGYTF
TGTGCCAGCAGCATCGACGGGAACTATGGCTACACCTTC
>.|once|TRBJ1-2|TRBV7-9
CASSLIGYGYTF
TGTGCCAGCAGCTTAATCGGCTATGGCTACACCTTC
>TRBD2|.|TRBJ2-2|TRBV5-6
CASSLAGEGLYTGELFF
TGTGCCAGCAGCTTGGCCGGGGAGGGGCTTTACACCGGGGAGCTGTTTTTT
>TRBD1|.|TRBJ1-2|TRBV19
CASTAGTGAYGYTF
TGTGCCAGTACCGCCGGGACAGGGGCCTATGGCTACACCTTC
>.|.|TRBJ2-7|TRBV7-9
CASSLGRGGIHEQYF
TGTGCCAGCAGCTTAGGAAGGGGGGGCATACACGAGCAGTACTTC
>.|.|TRBJ1-3|TRBV24-1
CAAQVSSGNTIYF
TGTGCCGCGCAGGTCTCCTCTGGAAACACCATATATTTT
>TRBD1|.|TRBJ1-4|TRBV19
CASSIEGTVATNEKLFF
TGTGCCAGTAGTATAGAGGGGACAGTTGCAACTAATGAAAAACTGTTTTTT
>TRBD2|once|TRBJ2-3|TRBV9
CASSATGTSGGAGTQYF
TGTGCCAGCAGCGCGACCGGGACCAGCGGGGGGGCCGGTACGCAGTATTTT
>TRBD1|.|TRBJ1-4|TRBV11-2
CASSSDRVEEKLFF
TGTGCCAGCAGCTCGGACAGGGTTGAGGAAAAACTGTTTTTT
>TRBD1|.|TRBJ2-7|TRBV6-5
CASTLHQGAYEQYF
TGTGCCAGCACCCTCCACCAGGGGGCCTACGAGCAGTACTTC
>TRBD2|few|TRBJ2-1|TRBV10-3
CAIKPGLAELVDEQFF
TGTGCCATCAAGCCGGGACTAGCGGAGTTAGTAGATGAGCAGTTCTTC
>TRBD1|.|TRBJ2-7|TRBV19
CASSLQGQGAYEQYF
TGTGCCAGTAGTCTTCAGGGACAGGGGGCCTACGAGCAGTACTTC